Following are 16 T cell receptor beta chains from one sample sequenced in a study of blood T cell repertoires in COVID-19. Libraries were prepared by immunoSEQ multiplex PCR; TCRdb keeps only in-frame clonotypes and omits some of them. The sample consists of more than 300,000 clones, 87% of them appearing once. Sequencing was performed on peripheral blood. Source of these receptors: a woman aged 45-65 years with COVID-19, enrolled during active disease.

This clone was observed a handful of times. This sequence joins TRBV7-7 and TRBJ2-3; 7 nucleotides agree with TRBD2. Per the germline V gene, CDR1 is SSHAT and CDR2 is FNYEAQ (reference sequence). Trimming at V came to 2 bases and at J to 1 base, leaving 3 bases not matched to a gene. The CDR3 length is 15 residues. DNA of the CDR3: TGTGCCAGCAGCTTAACTAGCGCCCGCACAGATACGCAGTATTTT. It encodes CASSLTSARTDTQYF.

The chain employs TRBV5-1 and TRBJ2-7; D is unclear. CDR1 is SGHRS and CDR2 is YFSETQ in the germline V gene. V dropped 2 bases and J dropped 5 bases, with 5 bases sitting between them. This CDR3 spans 11 amino acids. CDR3 region: CASSLTDEQYF. In DNA form, the CDR3 reads TGCGCCAGCAGCTTAACTGACGAGCAGTACTTC.

V gene TRBV5-4 combines with J gene TRBJ1-2; D is possibly TRBD1 (5 bases). Germline CDR1 SGHNT, CDR2 YYREEE (reference sequence). This CDR3 contains 11 residues. V was pared by 3 bases and J by 8 bases, with 8 bases between. This CDR3 reads CASSSRVGYTF. As DNA, the CDR3 is TGTGCCAGCAGCTCCAGGGTAGGCTACACCTTC.

This clone is a singleton in its sample. The gene calls are TRBV7-2 and TRBJ2-7, with a weak D call TRBD1 (5 bases). This CDR3 spans 14 amino acids. The germline V gene encodes CDR1 SGHTA and CDR2 FQGNSA. V gave up 1 base and J gave up 2 bases, with 9 bases separating them. CDR3 residues: CASSLVRGAYEQYF. CDR3 sequence (DNA): TGTGCCAGCAGCTTAGTTAGGGGTGCCTACGAGCAGTACTTC.

The J gene is TRBJ2-5, the V gene TRBV3-1 (or the pseudogene TRBV3-2); tentative D call: TRBD1 (6 bases). This CDR3 comprises 13 residues. V lost 6 bases and J 4 bases, leaving 12 bases between the germline ends. Looked up from germline, CDR1 is LGHDT and CDR2 is YNNKEL (reference sequence). CDR3 sequence: CASSTGIGETQYF. The CDR3 DNA sequence: TGTGCCAGCAGTACAGGGATCGGAGAGACCCAGTACTTC.

The V call is TRBV20-1, the J call TRBJ2-4, with D possibly being TRBD2 (6 bases). The CDR3 contains 16 residues. Germline assignment: CDR1 DFQATT and CDR2 SNEGSKA (reference sequence). V was clipped by 3 bases and J by 2 bases, with 17 bases between them. CDR3 coding DNA: TGCAGTGCTAGTGCGGGATTCGGGATTCCCAAAAACATTCAGTACTTC. Protein product: CSASAGFGIPKNIQYF.

This clone has a single count. The V and J genes are TRBV4-3 and TRBJ2-7; TRBD2 is a possible D gene (6 bases). From germline, CDR1 is LGHNA and CDR2 YSLEER. V was cut by 5 bases and J by 3 bases, with 14 bases left in between. The CDR3 totals 14 residues. The CDR3 sequence: CASSFRLVGYEQYF. The DNA for the CDR3 is TGCGCCAGCAGCTTCCGACTAGTCGGCTACGAGCAGTACTTC.

This CDR3 reads CASSYGGKKYEQYF. For the CDR3, the DNA is TGTGCCAGCAGTTACGGGGGGAAGAAATACGAGCAGTACTTC. This chain links TRBV6-2 or TRBV6-3 with TRBJ2-7, with D possibly being TRBD2 (6 bases). V lost 2 bases, J lost 4 bases, and 12 bases lay in between. Germline loops: CDR1 MNHEY, CDR2 SVGEGT. CDR3 size: 14 residues.

This clone was seen a handful of times. This chain uses TRBV27 with TRBJ2-7; 10 nucleotides agree with TRBD1. The CDR3 is 15 residues long. Germline-derived CDR1 and CDR2 are MNHEY and SMNVEV (reference sequence). V lost 4 bases, J lost 0 bases, and 3 bases stayed unmatched. The CDR3, as DNA: TGTGCCAGCAGTTCGGGACAGGGGAGCTCCTACGAGCAGTACTTC. Translating gives CASSSGQGSSYEQYF.

The chain employs TRBV4-2 and TRBJ2-6; perhaps TRBD2 as D (6 bases). Germline CDR1 LGHNA, CDR2 YNFKEQ. V lost 5 bases and J lost 4, with 21 bases in between. CDR3 length: 18 amino acids. The CDR3 loop is CASSVRDSREEGANVLTF. The DNA of the CDR3 is TGTGCCAGCAGCGTCCGGGACTCAAGGGAAGAGGGGGCCAACGTCCTGACTTTC.

V and J are TRBV7-9 and TRBJ1-4; 8 bases are a match to TRBD1. The CDR3 loop spans 14 amino acids. Trimming took 5 bases from V and 8 from J; bases not matched to a gene: 7. The germline V gene has CDR1 SEHNR and CDR2 FQNEAQ (reference sequence). This CDR3 reads CASSGGQVGEKLFF. CDR3 nucleotide sequence: TGTGCCAGCAGCGGGGGACAGGTTGGCGAAAAACTGTTTTTT.

The J gene is TRBJ1-1, the V gene TRBV19, with D unresolved. V was trimmed by 3 bases and J by 1 base, leaving 9 bases between them. The CDR3 totals 14 residues. Germline-derived CDR1 and CDR2 are LNHDA and SQIVND (reference sequence). This CDR3 reads CASSMFAGNTEAFF. The CDR3 coding sequence is TGTGCCAGTAGTATGTTCGCCGGGAACACTGAAGCTTTCTTT.

The gene calls are TRBV20-1 and TRBJ2-3, with 7 bases matching TRBD2. This CDR3 has 15 amino acids. Losses at the gene ends were 3 bases for V and 3 bases for J; bases not matched to a gene: 9. Germline V gene sequence: CDR1 DFQATT, CDR2 SNEGSKA (reference sequence). In DNA form, the CDR3 reads TGCAGTGCTAGTGGTCTAGCGGAGGGGACAGATACGCAGTATTTT. As protein: CSASGLAEGTDTQYF.

This clone showed up just a few times. The rearrangement uses TRBV19 and TRBJ2-7; 8 bases are a match to TRBD1. This CDR3 is 17 amino acids long. J gave up 2 bases and V 6 bases, and 15 bases lay outside the gene matches. CDR1 LNHDA and CDR2 SQIVND come from the germline V gene (reference sequence). The CDR3 reads CASSPFIGGRGPYEQYF. In DNA, the CDR3 is TGTGCCAGTAGCCCCTTTATAGGTGGCAGGGGGCCCTACGAGCAGTACTTC.

This clone has only one observation. The rearrangement uses TRBV11-2 and TRBJ1-2; D gene uncertain. With 0 bases removed from V and 4 bases from J, the gap between germline ends came to 12 bases. CDR3 length equals 15 residues. Per the germline V gene, CDR1 is SGHAT and CDR2 is FQNNGV. CDR3 DNA: TGTGCCAGCAGCTTAGATGGGCGGACTCGCTATGGCTACACCTTC. Amino acid sequence: CASSLDGRTRYGYTF.

The chain joins TRBV10-2 to TRBJ1-6, with D possibly matching TRBD1 (5 bases). CDR3 length: 15 residues. Per the germline V gene, CDR1 is WSHSY and CDR2 is SAAADI. Trimming cost V 5 bases and J 5 bases, with 13 bases left between them. CDR3 protein: CASSSPGGDNSPLHF. The CDR3 bases are TGCGCCAGCAGTTCCCCTGGAGGGGATAATTCACCCCTCCACTTT.